Listed here are 30 T cell receptor beta chains from one sample, sequenced in a study of T cell responses to AZD1222 COVID-19 vaccine. The protocol was immunoSEQ multiplex PCR, while the TCRdb copy is restricted to in-frame clones and leaves out a portion. The data show roughly 150,000 clones, 80% to 90% seen once. This specimen was peripheral blood, taken 28 days after the second AZD1222 dose. The receptors derive from an adult who received the AZD1222 COVID-19 vaccine.

The CDR3 reads CASSLIAAGATGELFF. CDR3 DNA sequence: TGTGCCAGCAGCTTAATCGCGGCAGGGGCCACCGGGGAGCTGTTTTTT. This rearrangement joins TRBV7-2 to TRBJ2-2; D possibly corresponds to TRBD1 (6 bases). The V end was cut by 2 bases, the J end by 4 bases, with 14 bases between. From germline, CDR1 is SGHTA and CDR2 FQGNSA. This CDR3 is 16 amino acids long.

The chain couples TRBV5-6 to TRBJ1-5, with D maybe TRBD1 (5 bases). The CDR3 runs to 14 residues. The germline CDR1 and CDR2 sequences are SGHDT and YYEEEE. Deletions cut 0 bases from V and 4 bases from J, with 8 bases between. CDR3 in amino acids: CASSLASGNQPQHF. The CDR3 DNA sequence: TGTGCCAGCAGCTTGGCTTCAGGGAATCAGCCCCAGCATTTT.

This chain links TRBV4-3 with TRBJ2-7; 8 bases match TRBD1. The germline gives CDR1 LGHNA, CDR2 YSLEER. The V and J ends lost 3 bases and 0 bases, in that order; junction bases with no gene match: 4. This CDR3 is built from 15 residues. CDR3 DNA: TGCGCCAGCAGCCATGAACAGGGGGGCTCCTACGAGCAGTACTTC. It encodes CASSHEQGGSYEQYF.

The chain links TRBV7-8 to TRBJ2-5; no clear D gene. V was pared by 5 bases and J by 4 bases, with 26 bases between. Per germline, CDR1 SGHVS and CDR2 FQNEAQ. The CDR3 sequence is 18 residues long. The CDR3 bases are TGTGCCAGCAGCCGAAGGCAGGAGACGGTGTCAATCTTAGAGACCCAGTACTTC. This translates into CASSRRQETVSILETQYF.

The chain links TRBV5-4 to TRBJ2-5; 11 nucleotides line up with TRBD2. The CDR3 has 15 residues. CDR1 is SGHNT and CDR2 is YYREEE in the germline V gene (reference sequence). The junction had 4 bases not matched to a gene; V was cut back by 4 bases and J by 2 bases. This CDR3 is CASSAGLAEQETQYF. Written as DNA, the CDR3 is TGTGCCAGCAGCGCGGGACTAGCGGAACAAGAGACCCAGTACTTC.

J is TRBJ2-7 and V is TRBV6-4, with D possibly TRBD2 on 5 matching bases. Between the trimmed V and J ends, which lost 7 bases and 0 bases, there was a span of 16 bases. CDR1 and CDR2 from the germline V gene are MRHNA and SNTAGT. This CDR3 is 15 amino acids long. CDR3 DNA sequence: TGTGCCAGCAACAAGATACCCCGGGACTCCTACGAGCAGTACTTC. Amino acids: CASNKIPRDSYEQYF.

The CDR3 loop reads CASLTGLEGAFF. The CDR3 DNA is TGTGCCAGCCTAACGGGCCTCGAAGGAGCTTTCTTT. This chain joins TRBV28 and TRBJ1-1, with D hard to call. Germline loops: CDR1 MDHEN, CDR2 SYDVKM. CDR3 length: 12 residues. Trimming removed 8 bases from V and 10 bases from J, with 17 bases in between. The full variable domain, its missing parts supplied by reference TRBV28 and TRBJ1-1, is DVKVTQSSRYLVKRTGEKVFLECVQDMDHENMFWYRQDPGLGLRLIYFSYDVKMKEKGDIPEGYSVSREKKERFSLILESASTNQTSMYLCASLTGLEGAFFGQGTRLTVV.

In regard to this clone: One end of the junction varies from germline; a read error may be responsible. The chain uses TRBV2 and TRBJ1-1; 7 bases map to TRBD1. The CDR3 covers 11 residues. Germline CDR1 SNHLY, CDR2 FYNNEI. The CDR3 DNA sequence: TGTGCCAGCAGTATATGGACAGGCCACGGCTTT. It encodes CASSIWTGHGF.

The V and J genes are TRBV4-1 and TRBJ2-2, with no clear D. The germline V and J ends were trimmed by 0 bases and 7 bases, with 12 bases remaining between them. Germline-derived CDR1 and CDR2 are MGHRA and YSYEKL. The length of the CDR3 is 15 residues. The CDR3 DNA reads TGCGCCAGCAGCCAAGAGGCGGCCCTTGGCGGGGAGCTGTTTTTT. Amino acids: CASSQEAALGGELFF.

V usage is TRBV19 and J usage is TRBJ1-1; the match to TRBD1 covers 7 bases. This CDR3 region has 14 residues. J was trimmed by 5 bases and V by 6 bases; bases with no gene match: 9. Germline V gene lookup returns CDR1 LNHDA and CDR2 SQIVND (reference sequence). CDR3 nucleotides: TGTGCCAGTAGGGCAGGGGGGGGCTGGACTGAAGCTTTCTTT. Translated: CASRAGGGWTEAFF.

CDR3 sequence (DNA): TGTGCCAGCAGCGCGACCGGCGGGACTTTAACAGATACGCAGTATTTT. Protein sequence: CASSATGGTLTDTQYF. The chain has TRBV9 and TRBJ2-3; D perhaps matches TRBD2 (6 bases). With 3 bases removed from V and 3 bases from J, the gap between germline ends came to 17 bases. This CDR3 comprises 16 residues. Per the germline V gene, CDR1 is SGDLS and CDR2 is YYNGEE.

The gene calls are TRBV6-4 and TRBJ2-7; 7 nucleotides align to TRBD1. The V gene end was trimmed by 2 bases and the J gene end by 2 bases; junction bases not matched to a gene: 9. CDR1 and CDR2 from the germline V gene are MRHNA and SNTAGT. This CDR3 is built from 16 residues. The CDR3 protein is CASSDTLPGQPYEQYF. In DNA form, the CDR3 reads TGTGCCAGCAGTGACACCTTGCCGGGACAGCCCTACGAGCAGTACTTC.

This clone was observed a few times. Sequence at one end of the junction differs from germline and may be a read error. J is TRBJ2-7 and V is TRBV5-6, with D tentatively TRBD1 or TRBD2 (5 bases each). The CDR3 has 13 amino acids. CDR1 is SGHDT, CDR2 YYEEEE, per germline. CDR3 protein: CASSFGTGREADF. The CDR3 coding sequence is TGTGCCAGCAGCTTTGGTACGGGACGCGAAGCCGACTTC. Using reference TRBV5-6 and TRBJ2-7 for the parts outside the CDR3, the full variable domain is DAGVTQSPTHLIKTRGQQVTLRCSPKSGHDTVSWYQQALGQGPQFIFQYYEEEERQRGNFPDRFSGHQFPNYSSELNVNALLLGDSALYLCASSFGTGREADFGPGTRLTVT.

The CDR3 region is CASSASRVTEAFF. CDR3 nucleotide sequence: TGTGCCAGCAGCGCCTCCAGGGTCACTGAAGCTTTCTTT. The chain uses TRBV11-2 and TRBJ1-1, with TRBD1 as a possible D gene (5 bases). From germline, CDR1 is SGHAT and CDR2 FQNNGV. The CDR3 contains 13 residues. Between the trimmed V and J ends, which lost 5 bases and 4 bases, there was a span of 11 bases.

The chain joins TRBV9 to TRBJ1-1; 8 nucleotides line up with TRBD1. After removal of 4 bases from V and 1 base from J, the junction contained 3 bases not matched to a gene. Germline V gene lookup returns CDR1 SGDLS and CDR2 YYNGEE. This CDR3 contains 14 residues. CDR3 protein: CASSPGGANTEAFF. CDR3 coding DNA: TGTGCCAGCAGCCCAGGGGGCGCGAACACTGAAGCTTTCTTT. Based on the CDR3 plus reference TRBV9 and TRBJ1-1, the full variable domain is DSGVTQTPKHLITATGQRVTLRCSPRSGDLSVYWYQQSLDQGLQFLIQYYNGEERAKGNILERFSAQQFPDLHSELNLSSLELGDSALYFCASSPGGANTEAFFGQGTRLTVV.

The chain combines TRBV11-1 with TRBJ2-3, with D possibly being TRBD1 (6 bases). Germline V CDR1 and CDR2: SGHAT, FQDESV (reference sequence). The CDR3 loop spans 14 amino acids. The germline V and J ends were trimmed by 3 bases and 0 bases, with 7 bases remaining between them. CDR3 DNA: TGTGCCAGCAGCTTCGGACAGAGCACAGATACGCAGTATTTT. Protein: CASSFGQSTDTQYF.

This clone showed up just a few times. The V and J genes are TRBV19 and TRBJ1-1; D unresolved. V was clipped by 5 bases and J by 5 bases, with 12 bases between them. Germline loops: CDR1 LNHDA, CDR2 SQIVND (reference sequence). The length of the CDR3 is 13 residues. The CDR3 DNA reads as TGTGCCAGTAGTTTAGGAAGTGGAACTGAAGCTTTCTTT. Translation: CASSLGSGTEAFF.

A single count supports this clone. The J gene is TRBJ1-5, the V gene TRBV18, with D tentatively TRBD1 (6 bases). The germline V gene encodes CDR1 KGHSH and CDR2 LQKENI. V dropped 2 bases and J dropped 2 bases, with 10 bases sitting between them. CDR3 length equals 15 residues. The CDR3 coding sequence is TGTGCCAGCTCACCAGCCAGGGGTGGCAATCAGCCCCAGCATTTT. Translating gives CASSPARGGNQPQHF.

The chain employs TRBV27 and TRBJ1-3; unclear D gene. V was cut by 8 bases and J by 3 bases, with 17 bases left in between. The V gene's germline CDR1 is MNHEY and CDR2 SMNVEV (reference sequence). CDR3 length: 15 residues. DNA for the CDR3: TGTGCCAGCGCATTAACTTACTCTGTTGGAAACACCATATATTTT. Translating gives CASALTYSVGNTIYF.

In its sample, this clone was seen once. This CDR3 reads CASSLIAGGNTEAFF. The CDR3 nucleotides read TGTGCCAGCAGTCTAATCGCAGGGGGCAACACTGAAGCTTTCTTT. The V gene is TRBV6-4, the J gene TRBJ1-1, with 8 bases identical to TRBD1. The CDR3 contains 15 residues. After removal of 5 bases from V and 2 bases from J, the junction contained 7 bases not matched to a gene. CDR1 is MRHNA and CDR2 is SNTAGT in the germline V gene.

This chain's CDR3 is CASSLADTQYF. The CDR3 DNA reads TGTGCCAGCAGTTTGGCGGATACGCAGTATTTT. This sequence joins TRBV27 and TRBJ2-3; D unresolved. The V gene lost 3 bases and the J gene lost 6 bases, with 4 bases spanning the gap. CDR1 and CDR2 (germline): MNHEY, SMNVEV (reference sequence). The CDR3 runs to 11 residues.

This clone was counted a single time. The V call is TRBV27, the J call TRBJ1-5; D might be TRBD1 (5 bases). Germline CDR1 MNHEY, CDR2 SMNVEV (reference sequence). This CDR3 has 13 residues. Trimming removed 8 bases at V and 3 bases at J, with 11 bases between. CDR3 amino acids: CASGTGDNQPQHF. CDR3 DNA sequence: TGTGCCAGCGGGACCGGCGACAATCAGCCCCAGCATTTT.

The rearrangement joins TRBV4-2 to TRBJ1-1; TRBD1 matches at 7 bases. The CDR3 consists of 17 residues. V dropped 1 base and J dropped 6; count of bases not matched to a gene: 14. CDR1 and CDR2 (germline): LGHNA, YNFKEQ. The CDR3 protein is CASSQANPGEQGPEAFF. The CDR3 coding sequence is TGTGCCAGCAGCCAAGCGAACCCCGGGGAACAGGGGCCTGAAGCTTTCTTT.

The chain carries TRBV5-4 and TRBJ2-3; 9 bases are a match to TRBD1. Germline V gene data show CDR1 as SGHNT and CDR2 as YYREEE (reference sequence). J lost 1 base, V lost 5 bases, and 2 bases had no gene match. This CDR3 comprises 14 residues. CDR3 sequence reads: CASRRDRGTDTQYF. CDR3 coding DNA: TGTGCCAGCAGAAGGGACAGGGGCACAGATACGCAGTATTTT.

The genes are TRBV29-1 and TRBJ1-2, with D perhaps TRBD1 (5 bases). The CDR3 length is 13 residues. Germline-derived CDR1 and CDR2 are SQVTM and ANQGSEA. The V gene lost 2 bases and the J gene lost 5 bases, with 12 bases spanning the gap. Here the CDR3 DNA reads TGCAGCGTTGAAAGGGGTTTAAATTATGGCTACACCTTC. Amino acids: CSVERGLNYGYTF.

The chain combines TRBV19 with TRBJ2-1; no reliable D call. Trimming removed 5 bases at V and 0 bases at J, with 2 bases between. Germline V gene lookup returns CDR1 LNHDA and CDR2 SQIVND (reference sequence). The CDR3 length is 12 residues. The CDR3 is CASSYSYNEQFF. CDR3 in DNA: TGTGCCAGTAGTTACTCCTACAATGAGCAGTTCTTC.

The chain links TRBV7-2 to TRBJ1-5, with 9 bases identical to TRBD1. CDR1 is SGHTA and CDR2 is FQGNSA in the germline V gene. J lost 0 bases, V lost 4 bases, and 4 bases had no gene match. The CDR3 extends over 16 amino acids. The CDR3 nucleotides read TGTGCCAGCAGCTCCAGGACAGGGGCTAGCAATCAGCCCCAGCATTTT. Translation gives CASSSRTGASNQPQHF.

The chain combines TRBV11-3 with TRBJ1-4, with 9 bases matching TRBD1. CDR1 is SGHNT, CDR2 YENEEA, per germline. The CDR3 is 17 residues long. V shed 1 base and J 8 bases; nucleotides not matched to a gene: 11. CDR3 protein: CASSLAGQGHLGEKLFF. CDR3 in DNA: TGTGCCAGCAGCTTAGCGGGACAGGGACACCTCGGGGAAAAACTGTTTTTT.

This clone was detected only once. J is TRBJ2-5 and V is TRBV4-1, with 9 bases that match TRBD1. The V segment lost 0 bases and the J segment 5 bases; nucleotides outside the gene matches: 22. Germline V CDR1 and CDR2: MGHRA, YSYEKL. The CDR3 consists of 21 residues. CDR3 residues: CASSQDRQDSGTGYLSETQYF. The CDR3 nucleotides are TGCGCCAGCAGCCAAGATCGTCAAGATTCCGGGACAGGGTATTTATCGGAGACCCAGTACTTC.

The chain employs TRBV6-2 or TRBV6-3 and TRBJ2-3, with D perhaps matching TRBD1 or TRBD2 (5 bases each). The V gene lost 6 bases and the J gene lost 0 bases, with 7 bases spanning the gap. CDR3 length equals 13 residues. Germline CDR1 MNHEY, CDR2 SVGEGT. The CDR3 here is CASSRDSTDTQYF. CDR3 coding DNA: TGTGCCAGCAGCCGGGACAGCACAGATACGCAGTATTTT.